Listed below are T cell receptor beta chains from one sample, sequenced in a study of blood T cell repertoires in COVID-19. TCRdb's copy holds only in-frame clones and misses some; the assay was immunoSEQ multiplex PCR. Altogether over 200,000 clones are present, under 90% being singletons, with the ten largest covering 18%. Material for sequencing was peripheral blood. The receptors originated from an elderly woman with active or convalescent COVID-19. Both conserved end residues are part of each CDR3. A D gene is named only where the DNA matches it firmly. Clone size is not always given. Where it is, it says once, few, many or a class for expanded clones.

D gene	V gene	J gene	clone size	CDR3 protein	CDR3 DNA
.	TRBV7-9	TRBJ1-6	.	CASSPNNSPLHF	TGTGCCAGCAGCCCGAACAACTCACCCCTCCACTTT
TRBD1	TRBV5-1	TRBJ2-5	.	CASSLSQGARETQYF	TGCGCCAGCAGCTTGTCACAGGGGGCGCGGGAGACCCAGTACTTC
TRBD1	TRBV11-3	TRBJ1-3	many	CASSSKVGRGRNTIYF	TGTGCCAGCAGCTCCAAGGTCGGCAGGGGGCGAAACACCATATATTTT
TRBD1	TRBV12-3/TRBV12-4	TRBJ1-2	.	CASSPRTGDGYTF	TGTGCCAGCAGCCCCCGGACAGGGGATGGCTACACCTTC
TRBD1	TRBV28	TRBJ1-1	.	CASSLGTAQPNTEAFF	TGTGCCAGCAGTTTAGGGACAGCCCAGCCGAACACTGAAGCTTTCTTT
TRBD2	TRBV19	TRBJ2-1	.	CAGSTGRYNEQFF	TGTGCCGGTAGTACCGGGAGGTACAATGAGCAGTTCTTC
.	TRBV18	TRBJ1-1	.	CASSPLAGSVTEAFF	TGTGCCAGCTCACCACTTGCTGGTTCGGTTACTGAAGCTTTCTTT
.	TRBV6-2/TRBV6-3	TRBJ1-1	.	CASSYIKNTEAFF	TGTGCCAGCAGTTACATCAAAAACACTGAAGCTTTCTTT
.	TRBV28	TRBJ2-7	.	CASSYSSGNEQYF	TGTGCCAGCAGTTACTCCTCGGGGAACGAGCAGTACTTC
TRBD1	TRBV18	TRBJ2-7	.	CTSSPFVGTGPYEQYF	TGTACCAGCTCACCATTTGTCGGGACAGGGCCCTACGAGCAGTACTTC
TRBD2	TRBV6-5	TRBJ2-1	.	CASRPLAGVSNEQFF	TGTGCCAGCAGACCTCTAGCGGGAGTGAGTAATGAGCAGTTCTTC
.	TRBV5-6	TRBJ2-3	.	CASSLEISADTQYF	TGTGCCAGCAGCTTGGAGATTTCGGCAGATACGCAGTATTTT
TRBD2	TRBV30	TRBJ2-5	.	CAWSVPLAGGEWTQYF	TGTGCCTGGAGTGTACCCCTAGCGGGAGGGGAGTGGACCCAGTACTTC
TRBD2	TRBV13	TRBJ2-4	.	CASSLRLAGGWSKNIQYF	TGTGCCAGCAGCTTACGTCTAGCGGGAGGGTGGTCCAAAAACATTCAGTACTTC
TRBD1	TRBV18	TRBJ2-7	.	CASSLLQGGTYEQYF	TGTGCCAGCTCACTCTTACAGGGGGGAACCTACGAGCAGTACTTC
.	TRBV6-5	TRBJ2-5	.	CASIQATTPQYF	TGTGCCAGCATCCAAGCGACTACCCCCCAGTACTTC
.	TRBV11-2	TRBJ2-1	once	CASSPEMGANFKRDEQFF	TGTGCCAGCAGCCCTGAAATGGGAGCCAATTTTAAGCGCGATGAGCAGTTCTTC
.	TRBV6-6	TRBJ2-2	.	CASSYNLAEAGELFF	TGTGCCAGCAGTTATAACTTAGCGGAGGCCGGGGAGCTGTTTTTT
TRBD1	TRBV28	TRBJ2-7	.	CASSPQTGGEQYF	TGTGCCAGCAGTCCGCAGACAGGGGGCGAGCAGTACTTC
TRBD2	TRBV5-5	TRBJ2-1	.	CASSSTSGRANEQFF	TGTGCCAGCAGCTCGACTAGCGGGAGGGCCAATGAGCAGTTCTTC
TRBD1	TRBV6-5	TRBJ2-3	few	CASRRDRGADTQYF	TGTGCCAGCAGGAGAGACAGGGGTGCAGATACGCAGTATTTT
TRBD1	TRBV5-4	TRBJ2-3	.	CASSFRDRGQTDTQYF	TGTGCCAGCAGCTTCCGGGACAGGGGGCAAACAGATACGCAGTATTTT
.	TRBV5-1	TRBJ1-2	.	CASRTAGANYGYTF	TGCGCCAGCAGAACCGCAGGGGCCAACTATGGCTACACCTTC
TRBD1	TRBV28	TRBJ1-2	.	CASSPSDRALGGYTF	TGTGCCAGCAGTCCGTCGGACAGGGCCCTGGGTGGCTACACCTTC
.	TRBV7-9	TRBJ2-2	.	CASSFTRGTGELFF	TGTGCCAGCAGCTTCACTAGAGGGACCGGGGAGCTGTTTTTT
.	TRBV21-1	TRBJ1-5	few	CASSNVERDKVNQPQHF	TGTGCCAGCAGCAACGTTGAGCGGGACAAAGTGAATCAGCCCCAGCATTTT
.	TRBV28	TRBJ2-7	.	CASTTRGYEQYF	TGTGCCAGCACCACCAGAGGGTACGAGCAGTACTTC
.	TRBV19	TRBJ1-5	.	CASKTHDSRNQPQHF	TGTGCCAGCAAGACGCACGACAGCCGCAATCAGCCCCAGCATTTT
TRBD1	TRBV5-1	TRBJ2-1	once	CASRQTGTGNNEQFF	TGCGCCAGCAGGCAGACCGGGACAGGGAACAATGAGCAGTTCTTC
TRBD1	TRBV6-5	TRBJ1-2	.	CASSYGVTGGIYGYTF	TGTGCCAGCAGTTACGGGGTAACAGGGGGCATCTATGGCTACACCTTC
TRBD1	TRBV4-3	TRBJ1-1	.	CASSHRTGTESHTEAFF	TGCGCCAGCAGCCACCGAACCGGGACAGAGAGTCACACTGAAGCTTTCTTT
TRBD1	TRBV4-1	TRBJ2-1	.	CASSQEVSRGFYNEQFF	TGCGCCAGCAGCCAAGAGGTCAGCAGGGGGTTCTACAATGAGCAGTTCTTC